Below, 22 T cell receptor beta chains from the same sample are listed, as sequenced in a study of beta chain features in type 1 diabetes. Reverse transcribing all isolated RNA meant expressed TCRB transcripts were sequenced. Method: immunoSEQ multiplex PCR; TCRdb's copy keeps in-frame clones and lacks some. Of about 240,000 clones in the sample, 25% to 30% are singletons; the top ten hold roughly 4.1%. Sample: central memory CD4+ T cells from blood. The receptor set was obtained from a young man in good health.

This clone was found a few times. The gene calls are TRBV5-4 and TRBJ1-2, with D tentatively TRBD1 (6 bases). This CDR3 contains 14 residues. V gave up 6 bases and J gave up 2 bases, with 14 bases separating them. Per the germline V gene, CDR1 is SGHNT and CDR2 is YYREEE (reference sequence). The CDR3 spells CASNSLQGNYGYTF. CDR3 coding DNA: TGTGCCAGCAACTCCCTACAGGGAAACTATGGCTACACCTTC. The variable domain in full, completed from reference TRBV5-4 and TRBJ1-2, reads ETGVTQSPTHLIKTRGQQVTLRCSSQSGHNTVSWYQQALGQGPQFIFQYYREEENGRGNFPPRFSGLQFPNYSSELNVNALELDDSALYLCASNSLQGNYGYTFGSGTRLTVV.

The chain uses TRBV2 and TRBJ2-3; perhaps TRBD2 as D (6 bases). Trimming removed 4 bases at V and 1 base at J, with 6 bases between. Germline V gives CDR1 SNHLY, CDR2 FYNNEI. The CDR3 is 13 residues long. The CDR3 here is CASSAGGTDTQYF. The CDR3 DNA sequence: TGTGCCAGCAGTGCGGGGGGCACAGATACGCAGTATTTT.

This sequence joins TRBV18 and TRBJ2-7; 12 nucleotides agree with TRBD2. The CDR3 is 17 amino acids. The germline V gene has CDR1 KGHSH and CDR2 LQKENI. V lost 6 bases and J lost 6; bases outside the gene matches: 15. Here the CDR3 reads CASSPRLAGDLPSEQYF. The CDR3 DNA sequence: TGTGCCAGCTCGCCTCGACTAGCGGGAGACCTACCGAGCGAGCAGTACTTC.

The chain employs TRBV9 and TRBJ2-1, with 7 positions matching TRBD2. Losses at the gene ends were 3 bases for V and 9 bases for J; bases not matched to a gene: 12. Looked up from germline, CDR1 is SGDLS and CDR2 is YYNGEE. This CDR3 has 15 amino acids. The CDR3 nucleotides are TGTGCCAGCAGCGAGAGGGGACTACCACTTGGTGAGCAGTTCTTC. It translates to CASSERGLPLGEQFF.

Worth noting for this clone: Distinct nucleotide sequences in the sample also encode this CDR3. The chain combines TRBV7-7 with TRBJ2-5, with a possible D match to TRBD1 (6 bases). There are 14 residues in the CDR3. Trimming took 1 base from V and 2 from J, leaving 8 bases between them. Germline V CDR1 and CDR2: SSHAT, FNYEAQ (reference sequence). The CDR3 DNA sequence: TGTGCCAGCAGCTTAGGGGGGCTGCAAGAGACCCAGTACTTC. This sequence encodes CASSLGGLQETQYF.

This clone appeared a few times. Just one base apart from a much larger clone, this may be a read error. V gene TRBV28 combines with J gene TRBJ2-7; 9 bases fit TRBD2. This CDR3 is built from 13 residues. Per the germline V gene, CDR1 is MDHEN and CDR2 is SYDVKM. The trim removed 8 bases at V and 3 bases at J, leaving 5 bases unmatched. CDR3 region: CASFAGGCYEQYF. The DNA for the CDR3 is TGTGCCAGCTTCGCGGGAGGGTGCTACGAGCAGTACTTC.

The CDR3: CASSVVGGAGGGQFF. CDR3 bases: TGTGCCAGCAGCGTAGTAGGTGGGGCAGGGGGCGGTCAGTTCTTC. The chain is built from TRBV9 and TRBJ2-1; 8 bases are a match to TRBD1. Germline V gives CDR1 SGDLS, CDR2 YYNGEE. With V trimmed by 0 bases and J by 13 bases, 12 bases remained unmatched. The CDR3 runs to 15 residues.

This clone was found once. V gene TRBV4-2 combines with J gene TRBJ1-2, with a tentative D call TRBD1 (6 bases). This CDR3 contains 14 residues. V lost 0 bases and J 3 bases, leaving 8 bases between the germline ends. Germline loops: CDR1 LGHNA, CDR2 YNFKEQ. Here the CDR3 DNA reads TGTGCCAGCAGCCAAGAAAAGGGGGACTATGGCTACACCTTC. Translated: CASSQEKGDYGYTF.

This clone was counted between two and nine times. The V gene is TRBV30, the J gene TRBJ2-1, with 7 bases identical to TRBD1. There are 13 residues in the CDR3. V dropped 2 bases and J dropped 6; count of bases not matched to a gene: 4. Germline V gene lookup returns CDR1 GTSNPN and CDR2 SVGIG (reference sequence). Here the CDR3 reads CAWSKGGSNEQFF. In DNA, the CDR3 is TGTGCCTGGAGTAAAGGGGGCTCCAATGAGCAGTTCTTC.

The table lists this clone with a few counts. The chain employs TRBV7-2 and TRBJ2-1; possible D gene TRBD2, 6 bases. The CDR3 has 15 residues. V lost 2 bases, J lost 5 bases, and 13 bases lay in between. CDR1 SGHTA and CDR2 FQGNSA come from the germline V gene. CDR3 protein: CASSLRGKADNEQFF. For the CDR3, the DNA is TGTGCCAGCAGCTTACGCGGGAAGGCAGACAATGAGCAGTTCTTC.

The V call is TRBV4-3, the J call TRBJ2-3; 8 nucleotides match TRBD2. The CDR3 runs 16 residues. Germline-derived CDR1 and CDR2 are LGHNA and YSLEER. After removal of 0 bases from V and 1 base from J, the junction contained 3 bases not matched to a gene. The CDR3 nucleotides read TGCGCCAGCAGCCAAGATGGGCGGGGGGGCACAGATACGCAGTATTTT. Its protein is CASSQDGRGGTDTQYF.

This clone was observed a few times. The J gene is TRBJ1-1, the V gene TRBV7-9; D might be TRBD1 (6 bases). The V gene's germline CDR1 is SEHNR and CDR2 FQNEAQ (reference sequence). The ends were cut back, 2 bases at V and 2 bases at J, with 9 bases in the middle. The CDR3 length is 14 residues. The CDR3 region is CASSLTGKNTEAFF. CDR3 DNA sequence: TGTGCCAGCAGCTTAACAGGGAAAAACACTGAAGCTTTCTTT.

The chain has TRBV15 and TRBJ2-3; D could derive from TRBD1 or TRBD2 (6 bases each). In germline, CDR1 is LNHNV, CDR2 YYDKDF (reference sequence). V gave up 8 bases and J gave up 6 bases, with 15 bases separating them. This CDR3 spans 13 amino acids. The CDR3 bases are TGTGCCACCCGATGGGGGGCGGAGGATACGCAGTATTTT. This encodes CATRWGAEDTQYF.

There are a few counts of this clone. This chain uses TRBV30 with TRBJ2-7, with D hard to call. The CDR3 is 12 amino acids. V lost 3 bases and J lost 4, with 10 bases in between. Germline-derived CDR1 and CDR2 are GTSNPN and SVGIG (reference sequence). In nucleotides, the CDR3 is TGTGCCTGGAGCCCAGGAAAGTACGAGCAGTACTTC. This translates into CAWSPGKYEQYF.

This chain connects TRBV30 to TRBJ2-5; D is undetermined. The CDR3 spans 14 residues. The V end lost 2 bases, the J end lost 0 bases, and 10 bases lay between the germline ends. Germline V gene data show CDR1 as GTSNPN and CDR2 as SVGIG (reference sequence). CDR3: CAWSIQRDQETQYF. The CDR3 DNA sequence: TGTGCCTGGAGTATTCAGAGAGACCAAGAGACCCAGTACTTC.

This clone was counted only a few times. CDR3 sequence reads: CATSRDTGLGQPQHF. For the CDR3, the DNA is TGTGCCACCAGCAGAGATACAGGGCTTGGACAGCCCCAGCATTTT. The V and J genes are TRBV15 and TRBJ1-5; perhaps TRBD1 as D (6 bases). The CDR3 has 15 residues. Germline lookup yields CDR1 LNHNV and CDR2 YYDKDF (reference sequence). V lost 0 bases, J lost 7 bases, and 13 bases lay in between.

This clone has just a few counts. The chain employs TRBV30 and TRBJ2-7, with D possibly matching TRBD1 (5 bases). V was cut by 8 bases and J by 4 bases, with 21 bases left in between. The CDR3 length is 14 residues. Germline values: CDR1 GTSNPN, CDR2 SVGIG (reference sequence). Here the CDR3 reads CAGMLWQGLYEQYF. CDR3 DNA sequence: TGTGCCGGAATGCTATGGCAGGGCCTTTACGAGCAGTACTTC.

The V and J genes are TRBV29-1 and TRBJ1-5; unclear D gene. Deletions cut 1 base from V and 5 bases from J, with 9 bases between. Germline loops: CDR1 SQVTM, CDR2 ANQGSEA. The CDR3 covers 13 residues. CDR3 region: CSVEVSGDQPQHF. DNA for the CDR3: TGCAGCGTTGAAGTCAGTGGGGATCAGCCCCAGCATTTT. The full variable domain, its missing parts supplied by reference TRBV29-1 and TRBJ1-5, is SAVISQKPSRDICQRGTSLTIQCQVDSQVTMMFWYRQQPGQSLTLIATANQGSEATYESGFVIDKFPISRPNLTFSTLTVSNMSPEDSSIYLCSVEVSGDQPQHFGDGTRLSIL.

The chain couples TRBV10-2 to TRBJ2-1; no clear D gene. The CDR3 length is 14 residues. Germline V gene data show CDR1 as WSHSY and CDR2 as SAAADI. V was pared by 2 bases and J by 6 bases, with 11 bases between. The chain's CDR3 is CASSENGGSNEQFF. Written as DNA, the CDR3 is TGCGCCAGCAGTGAGAACGGTGGAAGCAATGAGCAGTTCTTC.

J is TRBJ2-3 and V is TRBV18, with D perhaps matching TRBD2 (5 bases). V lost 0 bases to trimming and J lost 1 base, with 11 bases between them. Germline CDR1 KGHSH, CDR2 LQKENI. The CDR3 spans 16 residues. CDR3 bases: TGTGCCAGCTCACCACCGGAACTAGGCGGCACAGATACGCAGTATTTT. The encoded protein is CASSPPELGGTDTQYF.

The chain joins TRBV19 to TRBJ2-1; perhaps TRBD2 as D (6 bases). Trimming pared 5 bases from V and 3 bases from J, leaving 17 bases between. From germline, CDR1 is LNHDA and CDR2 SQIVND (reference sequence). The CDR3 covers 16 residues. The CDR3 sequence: CASSQGLSPRYNEQFF. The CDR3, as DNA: TGTGCCAGTAGTCAGGGACTCTCCCCCCGCTACAATGAGCAGTTCTTC. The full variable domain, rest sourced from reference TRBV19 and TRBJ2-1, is DGGITQSPKYLFRKEGQNVTLSCEQNLNHDAMYWYRQDPGQGLRLIYYSQIVNDFQKGDIAEGYSVSREKKESFPLTVTSAQKNPTAFYLCASSQGLSPRYNEQFFGPGTRLTVL.

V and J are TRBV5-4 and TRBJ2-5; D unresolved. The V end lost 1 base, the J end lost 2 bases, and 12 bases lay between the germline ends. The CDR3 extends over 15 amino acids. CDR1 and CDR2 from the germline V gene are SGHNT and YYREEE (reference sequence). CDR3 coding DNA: TGTGCCAGCAGCTTGCATCTCGGGCCACAAGAGACCCAGTACTTC. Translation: CASSLHLGPQETQYF.